The 10 T cell receptor beta chains below all came from one sample that was sequenced in a study of T-cell memory formation after mild COVID-19 (dated by TCRdb to the early 2020s). Libraries came from 5' RACE. Data came from an Illumina NovaSeq 6000. Starting from the raw public reads, TCRdb applied fastp trimming at Q25, assembled clones with MiXCR and retained in-frame beta chains. Rows matching on CDR3 protein sequence are summarized as one entry with the most common DNA and genes. The sample contains some 190,000 distinct CDR3 sequences, approximately 20% of them found a single time. In total, the top ten clones hold roughly 2.4% of the sample. Specimen: PBMCs or a T cell subset sorted from them (not recorded which). The receptor source for this set is an adult woman who had mild COVID-19 (a few samples of this study predate the infection). The sample titles of this study are shuffled in the database, so cell type and time point are left out; the donor was told from shared clones.

This clonotype has a count of ten or more. V usage is TRBV7-2 and J usage is TRBJ1-1; D unresolved. There are 12 residues in the CDR3. V dropped 2 bases and J dropped 0 bases, with 1 base sitting between them. Germline lookup yields CDR1 SGHTA and CDR2 FQGNSA. The CDR3 loop reads CASSLMNTEAFF. The CDR3 coding sequence is TGTGCCAGCAGCTTAATGAACACTGAAGCTTTCTTT. The variable domain in full, with the rest retrieved from reference TRBV7-2 and TRBJ1-1, is GAGVSQSPSNKVTEKGKDVELRCDPISGHTALYWYRQSLGQGLEFLIYFQGNSAPDKSGLPSDRFSAERTGGSVSTLTIQRTQQEDSAVYLCASSLMNTEAFFGQGTRLTVV.

This clonotype was counted ten times or more. The rearrangement joins TRBV9 to TRBJ1-1; weak D call: TRBD1 (5 bases). The germline CDR1 and CDR2 sequences are SGDLS and YYNGEE. This CDR3 comprises 15 residues. Trimming removed 0 bases at V and 0 bases at J, with 9 bases between. This CDR3 is CASSVDGALNTEAFF. The CDR3 DNA sequence: TGTGCCAGCAGCGTAGACGGGGCCTTGAACACTGAAGCTTTCTTT.

This clonotype turned up a few times. The DNA for the CDR3 is TGTGCCAGCAGTGTTGGTAGAGGCTTTGGCGAGCAGTACTTC. Translation gives CASSVGRGFGEQYF. The chain links TRBV2 to TRBJ2-7; D gene uncertain. CDR1 and CDR2 from the germline V gene are SNHLY and FYNNEI. The V gene lost 4 bases and the J gene lost 6 bases, with 16 bases spanning the gap. This CDR3 region has 14 residues.

The J gene is TRBJ2-5, the V gene TRBV7-9, with D possibly TRBD1 on 5 matching bases. Germline V CDR1 and CDR2: SEHNR, FQNEAQ (reference sequence). The V gene lost 3 bases and the J gene lost 7 bases, with 15 bases spanning the gap. The CDR3 length is 14 residues. CDR3 in amino acids: CASSFVREGVTQYF. DNA for the CDR3: TGTGCCAGCAGCTTTGTAAGGGAAGGGGTGACCCAGTACTTC.

This clonotype was found a few times. The chain employs TRBV7-2 and TRBJ2-3; 13 bases align to TRBD2. The CDR3 loop spans 17 amino acids. The ends lost 6 bases at V and 2 bases at J; junction bases unmatched: 8. Per the germline V gene, CDR1 is SGHTA and CDR2 is FQGNSA. The CDR3 sequence is CASSRTGTSGNTDTQYF. CDR3 nucleotides: TGTGCCAGCAGTAGAACCGGGACTAGCGGGAACACAGATACGCAGTATTTT.

The V and J genes are TRBV4-3 and TRBJ2-7; D possibly corresponds to TRBD1 (5 bases). The V and J ends lost 2 bases and 2 bases respectively, with 19 bases between them. The CDR3 contains 17 residues. Germline loops: CDR1 LGHNA, CDR2 YSLEER. The CDR3 protein is CASSQHDLDGATYEQYF. CDR3 DNA sequence: TGCGCCAGCAGCCAACACGATCTGGATGGGGCCACCTACGAGCAGTACTTC.

This clonotype appeared a few times. Its ends do not fully match the called genes, so a read error is possible. The V and J genes are TRBV3-1 and TRBJ2-3; D is uncertain. The germline CDR1 and CDR2 sequences are LGHDT and YNNKEL (reference sequence). This CDR3 has 14 residues. The CDR3 DNA is TGTGCCAGCAGCCTTTACGGGCCCACATATACGCAGTATTTT. Protein product: CASSLYGPTYTQYF.

This clonotype has a handful of counts. CDR3 region: CASSPSLAGGPWETQYF. The CDR3 bases are TGCGCCAGCAGCCCCTCACTAGCGGGAGGGCCGTGGGAGACCCAGTACTTC. The J gene is TRBJ2-5, the V gene TRBV5-1; 13 bases agree with TRBD2. The CDR3 length is 17 residues. Germline assignment: CDR1 SGHRS and CDR2 YFSETQ. V lost 4 bases and J lost 5; bases outside the gene matches: 11.

J is TRBJ2-5 and V is TRBV5-1; a weak D match, TRBD1 (5 bases). CDR1 is SGHRS, CDR2 YFSETQ, per germline. The length of the CDR3 is 13 residues. V lost 4 bases and J 3 bases, leaving 10 bases between the germline ends. The CDR3 loop is CASSHLGEETQYF. The CDR3 DNA sequence: TGCGCCAGCAGCCACCTAGGGGAAGAGACCCAGTACTTC.

The chain recombines TRBV24-1 with TRBJ2-5; a possible D gene is TRBD1 (6 bases). V was shortened by 4 bases and J by 4 bases, with 18 bases between the two germline ends. The CDR3 spans 16 residues. CDR1 and CDR2 (germline): KGHDR, SFDVKD. The CDR3, as DNA: TGTGCCACCAGTGACCCGGGCAGGGGCTTAGGAGAGACCCAGTACTTC. It yields the protein CATSDPGRGLGETQYF.